A single sample gave rise to the 27 T cell receptor beta chains below, sequenced in a study of tumor and adjacent non-tumor tissue in lung cancer. This sample's RNA came from whole unsorted tissue. TCRbeta libraries were built with three rounds of nested PCR, modified from ARM-PCR. TCRdb re-called the multiplex PCR reads with MiXCR, one entry per CDR3 protein. The sample includes fewer than 85,000 distinct CDR3 sequences, under 80% of them seen just once. Sequencing was carried out using lung tumor tissue. Source of these receptors: a woman aged 45 to 65 with non-small cell lung cancer.

About this clonotype: Given the absence of the conserved phenylalanine or tryptophan at the CDR3 end, a read error is likely. The genes are TRBV28 and TRBJ2-7, with TRBD2 matching 10 bases. Germline V gene sequence: CDR1 MDHEN, CDR2 SYDVKM. The CDR3 runs to 16 residues. In nucleotides, the CDR3 is TGTGTCAGCAGTTCCACCCCTAGCGGGAGAAGGTACGAGCAGTACCTC. This translates into CVSSSTPSGRRYEQYL.

This clonotype occurred once. One end of the junction is discordant with germline, which a read error may explain. The chain uses TRBV6-1 and TRBJ1-5; 7 positions agree with TRBD1. The CDR3 consists of 15 residues. The V gene's germline CDR1 is MNHNS and CDR2 SASEGT. In nucleotides, the CDR3 is TGTGCCAGGAGTGACAGGGACATATACGATCAGCCTCAGCATTTT. Translating gives CARSDRDIYDQPQHF.

In the case of this clonotype: A junction end diverges from the germline sequence, so it may reflect a read error. The J gene is TRBJ2-1, the V gene TRBV11-2; 10 bases are shared with TRBD2. This CDR3 is built from 16 residues. CDR1 SGHAT and CDR2 FQNNGV come from the germline V gene. The CDR3 spells CPSSPGGLAGVGEQFF. The CDR3 nucleotides are TGTCCCAGCAGTCCAGGGGGGCTAGCGGGAGTAGGTGAGCAATTCTTC.

This chain links TRBV5-1 with TRBJ2-5; D is possibly TRBD2 (6 bases). V gave up 3 bases and J gave up 5 bases, with 11 bases separating them. The CDR3 extends over 13 amino acids. Germline CDR1 and CDR2: SGHRS and YFSETQ. CDR3 sequence (DNA): TGCGCCAGCAGCTCGGGGGTAAGCGAGACCCAGTACTTC. Translation: CASSSGVSETQYF.

With regard to this clonotype: The junction and the germline gene differ at one end; a read error may be behind it. The gene calls are TRBV28 and TRBJ1-4, with 10 bases aligning to TRBD1. CDR1 and CDR2 (germline): MDHEN, SYDVKM. This CDR3 spans 14 amino acids. CDR3 coding DNA: TGTGCCAGGAGTCGGGACAGGGGAAGGGAAAGACTGTTTTTT. Translation: CARSRDRGRERLFF.

The chain has TRBV18 and TRBJ2-7; TRBD1 aligns across 12 bases. The germline CDR1 and CDR2 sequences are KGHSH and LQKENI. CDR3 length: 15 residues. The V and J ends lost 0 bases and 5 bases, in that order; junction bases with no gene match: 2. The CDR3 DNA reads TGTGCCAGCTCACCACCGGGACAGGGGGCACACGAGCAGTACTTC. Amino acid sequence: CASSPPGQGAHEQYF. The complete variable domain, with remaining parts taken from reference TRBV18 and TRBJ2-7, reads NAGVMQNPRHLVRRRGQEARLRCSPMKGHSHVYWYRQLPEEGLKFMVYLQKENIIDESGMPKERFSAEFPKEGPSILRIQQVVRGDSAAYFCASSPPGQGAHEQYFGPGTRLTVT.

This clonotype was recorded only once. V gene TRBV6-6 combines with J gene TRBJ2-3; D gene uncertain. CDR1 is MNHNY, CDR2 SVGAGI, per germline (reference sequence). V was cut by 8 bases and J by 2 bases, with 14 bases left in between. The CDR3 runs 14 residues. The CDR3 loop reads CASCGQRHTDTQYF. The CDR3 DNA reads TGTGCCAGCTGTGGCCAGCGACACACAGATACGCAGTATTTT.

A word on this clonotype: This CDR3 is missing its conserved last phenylalanine or tryptophan, likely due to a read error. J is TRBJ2-7 and V is TRBV11-2; D might be TRBD2 (6 bases). The germline gives CDR1 SGHAT, CDR2 FQNNGV. The CDR3 is 14 amino acids. Written as DNA, the CDR3 is TGTGCCAACAGCTATGGGAGGCCCTCCTACGAGCAGTACTTG. Its translation is CANSYGRPSYEQYL.

A word on this clonotype: At one of its ends the junction is not consistent with the germline gene, which may arise from a read error. The chain joins TRBV12-3 or TRBV12-4 to TRBJ2-5, with D tentatively TRBD1 or TRBD2 (5 bases each). CDR3 size: 14 residues. CDR3 coding DNA: TGTGCCAGCAGTTTCCCAGAGGGGTGGGAGACACAGTACTTC. Its protein is CASSFPEGWETQYF.

This clonotype showed up many times. The rearrangement joins TRBV7-8 to TRBJ2-1; 11 nucleotides line up with TRBD2. The germline V gene encodes CDR1 SGHVS and CDR2 FQNEAQ. CDR3 length equals 15 residues. After removal of 5 bases from V and 6 bases from J, the junction contained 6 bases not matched to a gene. CDR3 amino acids: CASSPLAGGSNEQFF. CDR3 sequence (DNA): TGTGCCAGCAGCCCCCTAGCGGGAGGTTCCAATGAGCAGTTCTTC.

In this sample, this clonotype turned up a few times. One junction end disagrees with the germline gene, perhaps due to a read error. This chain connects TRBV7-9 to TRBJ2-1, with D unresolved. CDR3 length: 15 residues. The germline gives CDR1 SEHNR, CDR2 FQNEAQ (reference sequence). CDR3 residues: CASSLGRSFYNEQLF. For the CDR3, the DNA is TGTGCCAGCAGCTTAGGAAGGAGCTTCTACAATGAGCAGCTCTTC.

For this clonotype: A junction end diverges from the germline sequence, so it may reflect a read error. V usage is TRBV4-2 and J usage is TRBJ2-5, with 7 bases matching TRBD2. Germline V gene lookup returns CDR1 LGHNA and CDR2 YNFKEQ. This CDR3 is built from 15 residues. The CDR3 spells CVSSQVPGGHETQYF. The CDR3 DNA reads TGTGTCAGCAGCCAAGTTCCGGGAGGACATGAGACCCAGTACTTC.

Concerning this clonotype itself: The junction departs from the called germline gene at one end, perhaps through a read error. V usage is TRBV11-2 and J usage is TRBJ2-1, with 8 bases identical to TRBD2. The CDR3 loop spans 14 amino acids. Germline CDR1 SGHAT, CDR2 FQNNGV. DNA for the CDR3: TGTGTCAGCAGCTTAGATAGGGGGACTAGTGGACAGTTCTTC. Protein product: CVSSLDRGTSGQFF.

As regards this clonotype: Being one base from a much bigger clone, this may be a read error. The V gene is TRBV28, the J gene TRBJ2-5; D remains ambiguous. CDR1 and CDR2 from the germline V gene are MDHEN and SYDVKM. The CDR3 is 12 amino acids. Trimming removed 7 bases at V and 5 bases at J, with 11 bases between. The DNA for the CDR3 is TGTGCCAGCACCTTGATAGGGGAGACCCAGTACTTC. Its protein is CASTLIGETQYF.

J is TRBJ1-5 and V is TRBV4-1, with 8 bases matching TRBD1. Judging by the DNA end, TRBJ2-3 fits better; the J call may be wrong. CDR1 is MGHRA, CDR2 YSYEKL, per germline. The CDR3 runs 19 residues. The CDR3 coding sequence is TGCGCCAGCAGCCATGATGTGGGCGCAGGGGGCAGGTGCAATCAGCCCCAGTATTTT. Translating it yields CASSHDVGAGGRCNQPQYF.

As to this clonotype: A read error may explain this, as a much larger clone is one base away. This chain connects TRBV28 to TRBJ2-2; D gene uncertain. Per germline, CDR1 MDHEN and CDR2 SYDVKM. CDR3 length equals 15 residues. The CDR3 nucleotides are TGTGACAGCAGTCCCCGAGTAGTGAGCACCGGGGAGCTGTTTTTT. Residues: CDSSPRVVSTGELFF.

A word on this clonotype: A junction boundary mismatches the germline segment, possibly from a read error. The rearrangement joins TRBV28 to TRBJ2-4; D uncertain. Germline V gene lookup returns CDR1 MDHEN and CDR2 SYDVKM. The CDR3 is 13 amino acids. In nucleotides, the CDR3 is TGTGCCAACAGTTTAGGCGGCAAAAACATTCAGTACTTT. As protein: CANSLGGKNIQYF.

Remarks on this clonotype: One junction end disagrees with the germline gene, perhaps due to a read error. The chain couples TRBV4-2 to TRBJ2-1; D is uncertain. Germline assignment: CDR1 LGHNA and CDR2 YNFKEQ. The CDR3 totals 16 residues. The CDR3: CASSQEARDPYYEQFF. The CDR3 nucleotides read TGTGCCAGCAGCCAAGAGGCGAGAGACCCCTACTATGAGCAGTTCTTC.

About this clonotype itself: A read error may account for a junction end that differs from germline. The genes are TRBV30 and TRBJ1-1; D remains unclear. This CDR3 is built from 14 residues. Germline V gene sequence: CDR1 GTSNPN, CDR2 SVGIG (reference sequence). DNA of the CDR3: TGTGCCTGGACGGGGTCAGTCGGAACTGTTGGAGCTTTATTT. It yields the protein CAWTGSVGTVGALF. The complete variable domain, with remaining parts taken from reference TRBV30 and TRBJ1-1, reads SQTIHQWPATLVQPVGSPLSLECTVEGTSNPNLYWYRQAAGRGLQLLFYSVGIGQISSEVPQNLSASRPQDRQFILSSKKLLLSDSGFYLCAWTGSVGTVGALFGQGTRLTVV.

This clonotype came up many times. This chain uses TRBV5-1 with TRBJ2-7; 10 nucleotides line up with TRBD2. With V trimmed by 0 bases and J by 7 bases, 16 bases remained unmatched. This CDR3 is 18 amino acids long. Per germline, CDR1 SGHRS and CDR2 YFSETQ. CDR3 residues: CASSLVGLAGVTLGEQYF. For the CDR3, the DNA is TGCGCCAGCAGCTTGGTCGGGCTAGCGGGAGTAACACTAGGGGAGCAGTACTTC.

A remark on this clonotype: Germline is not matched at one junction end, which may reflect a read error. Here the CDR3 DNA reads TGTGCCATCTCGTTAGCGGAAGAGGGGACCCAGTATTTC. Its protein product is CAISLAEEGTQYF. The chain links TRBV10-3 to TRBJ2-5; tentatively, D is TRBD2 (6 bases). The CDR3 totals 13 residues. CDR1 is ENHRY and CDR2 is SYGVKD in the germline V gene.

Points on this clonotype: One end of the junction varies from germline; a read error may be responsible. V and J are TRBV11-2 and TRBJ2-3; D could derive from TRBD1 or TRBD2 (5 bases each). Looked up from germline, CDR1 is SGHAT and CDR2 is FQNNGV. This CDR3 comprises 15 residues. The CDR3 DNA reads as TGTGTCAGCAGCTTAGGACCCCCAAGGGACCATGCACAGTATTTT. It translates to CVSSLGPPRDHAQYF.

A note on this clonotype: The CDR3 ends on some other residue instead of the conserved phenylalanine or tryptophan, so this is likely a read error. This chain uses TRBV10-2 with TRBJ2-7; D gene unclear. CDR1 and CDR2 (germline): WSHSY, SAAADI. The CDR3 has 14 amino acids. Here the CDR3 reads CATRDTHSSYEQYS. The CDR3 coding sequence is TGTGCCACCCGAGACACACATTCCTCTTACGAGCAGTACTCC.

Regarding this clonotype: One end of the junction varies from germline; a read error may be responsible. This chain uses TRBV24-1 with TRBJ2-3; no definite D call. This CDR3 region has 20 residues. Germline V CDR1 and CDR2: KGHDR, SFDVKD. The CDR3 DNA sequence: TGTGCCACCAGTGACTACCACCGTCTCACGGGCACGCCGAGCACAGATACGCGGTATTTT. Translating gives CATSDYHRLTGTPSTDTRYF.

The V and J genes are TRBV11-3 and TRBJ2-7, with TRBD2 matching over 8 bases. Germline CDR1 is SGHNT and CDR2 is YENEEA. This CDR3 has 16 residues. CDR3 loop: CAGSLDGTRGFYEQYF. CDR3 bases: TGTGCTGGCAGCTTAGATGGGACTAGGGGATTTTACGAGCAGTACTTC.

On this clonotype itself: This sequence may be a read error, since a much larger clone differs from it by one base. The chain links TRBV20-1 to TRBJ1-3, with D uncertain. CDR1 is DFQATT and CDR2 is SNEGSKA in the germline V gene (reference sequence). Trimming took 7 bases from V and 4 from J, leaving 8 bases between them. The CDR3 consists of 11 residues. CDR3 loop: CSVPWGNTIYF. Here the CDR3 DNA reads TGCAGTGTCCCCTGGGGAAACACCATATATTTT.

Concerning this clonotype: The CDR3 end shows no conserved phenylalanine or tryptophan, and so a read error is likely. The chain employs TRBV28 and TRBJ2-2; unclear D gene. This CDR3 has 15 amino acids. V lost 1 base, J lost 6 bases, and 12 bases lay in between. Germline values: CDR1 MDHEN, CDR2 SYDVKM. CDR3 sequence: CASSLSRWVSGELFS. The CDR3 region has the DNA TGTGCCAGCAGTTTATCTAGATGGGTATCCGGGGAGCTGTTTTCT.